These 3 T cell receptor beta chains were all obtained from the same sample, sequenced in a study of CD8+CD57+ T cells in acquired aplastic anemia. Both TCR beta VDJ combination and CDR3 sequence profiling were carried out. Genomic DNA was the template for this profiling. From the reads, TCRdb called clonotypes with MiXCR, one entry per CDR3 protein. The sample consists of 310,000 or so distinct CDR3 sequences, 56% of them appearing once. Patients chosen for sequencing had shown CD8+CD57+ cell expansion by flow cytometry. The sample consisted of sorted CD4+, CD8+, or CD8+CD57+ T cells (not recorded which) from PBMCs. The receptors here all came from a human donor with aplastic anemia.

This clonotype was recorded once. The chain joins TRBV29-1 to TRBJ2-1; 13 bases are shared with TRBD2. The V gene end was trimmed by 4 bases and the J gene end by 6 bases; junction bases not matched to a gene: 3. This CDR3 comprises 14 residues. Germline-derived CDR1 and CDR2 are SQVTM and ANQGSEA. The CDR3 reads CSVGTSGSINEQFF. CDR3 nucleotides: TGCAGCGTTGGGACTAGCGGGAGTATCAATGAGCAGTTCTTC.

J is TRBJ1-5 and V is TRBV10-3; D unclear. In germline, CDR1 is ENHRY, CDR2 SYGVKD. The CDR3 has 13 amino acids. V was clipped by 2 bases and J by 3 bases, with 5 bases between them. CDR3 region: CAISEGNNQPQHF. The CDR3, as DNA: TGTGCCATCAGTGAGGGGAACAATCAGCCCCAGCATTTT.

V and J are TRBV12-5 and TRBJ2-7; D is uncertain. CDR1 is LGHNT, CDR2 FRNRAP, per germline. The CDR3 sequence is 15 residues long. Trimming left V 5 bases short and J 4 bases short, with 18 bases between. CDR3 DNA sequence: TGTGCTAGTGGTATGGGAACCGTCCCTTGGTACGAGCAGTACTTC. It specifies CASGMGTVPWYEQYF.